This entry features one TCR beta chain sequence. Its matching antigen is unknown. The sample comes from a study of shared clonotypes between healthy human individuals. Study-level points and caveats: Among donors, clonotype sharing was expected to be affected by sequencing depth.

Per germline, CDR1 SSHAT and CDR2 FNYEAQ (reference sequence). The CDR3 length is 13 residues. Deletions cut 2 bases from V and 7 bases from J, with 12 bases between. Data came from immunoSEQ multiplex PCR; TCRdb stores just in-frame clones and leaves some out. The sample has about 680,000 clones, roughly 73% seen once; the top ten hold around 1.8%. The genes are TRBV7-7 and TRBJ2-7, with D uncertain. The receptor's source is a woman aged 25-40 years in good health. The source material was memory CD4+ T cells sorted from blood. Documented subset: CD45RA-negative fraction. The CDR3 is CASSLSEKREQYF. As DNA, the CDR3 is TGTGCCAGCAGCTTAAGTGAGAAGAGGGAGCAGTACTTC.